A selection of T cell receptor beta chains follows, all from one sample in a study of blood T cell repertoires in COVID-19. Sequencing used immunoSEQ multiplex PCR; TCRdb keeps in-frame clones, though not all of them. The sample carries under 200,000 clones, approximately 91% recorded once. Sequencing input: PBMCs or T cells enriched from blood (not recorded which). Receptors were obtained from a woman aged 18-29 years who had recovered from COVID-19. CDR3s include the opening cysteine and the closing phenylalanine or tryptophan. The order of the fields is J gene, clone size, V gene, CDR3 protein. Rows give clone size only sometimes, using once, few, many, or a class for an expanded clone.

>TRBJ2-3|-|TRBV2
CASPPGQGTDTQYF
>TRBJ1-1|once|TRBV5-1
CASIETGTTEAFF
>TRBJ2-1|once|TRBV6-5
CATSGTGFYEQFF
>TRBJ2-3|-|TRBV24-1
CATQGGRGTDTQYF
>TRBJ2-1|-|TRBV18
CASAVAGENNEQFF
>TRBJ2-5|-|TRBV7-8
CASSSQGYGETQYF
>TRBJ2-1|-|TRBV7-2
CASSLGLAVYNEQFF
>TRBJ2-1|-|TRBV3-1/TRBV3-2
CASRQFPNEQFF
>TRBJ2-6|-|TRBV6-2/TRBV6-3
CASSWASGANVLTF
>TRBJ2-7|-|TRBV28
CASSLRTGYEQYF
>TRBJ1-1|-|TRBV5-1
CASRPGRVNTEAFF
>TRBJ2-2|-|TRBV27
CASSFGRGGELFF
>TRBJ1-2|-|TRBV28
CASSLPEHYGYTF
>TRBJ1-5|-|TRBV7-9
CASSLGGSQPQHF
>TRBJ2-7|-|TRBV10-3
CAIRPDSSYEQYF
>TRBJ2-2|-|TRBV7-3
CASSLTPLTTGTGELFF
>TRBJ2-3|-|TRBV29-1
CSVPGTGGTDTQYF
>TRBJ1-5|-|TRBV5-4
CASSRQGDQPQHF
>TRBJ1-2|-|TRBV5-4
CASSAGTVGYTF
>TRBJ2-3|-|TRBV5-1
CASSLGAGALGFTQYF
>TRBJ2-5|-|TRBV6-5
CASSQMDGRRETQYF
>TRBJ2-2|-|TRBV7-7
CASSRDRTNTGELFF
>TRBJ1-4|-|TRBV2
CASSKGTGGKLFF
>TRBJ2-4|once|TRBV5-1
CASSPDRAGIQYF
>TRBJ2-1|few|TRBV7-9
CASSFSGRVYNEQFF
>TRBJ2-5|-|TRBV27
CASSLFDQETQYF
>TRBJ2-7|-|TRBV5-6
CASSFALASVSYEQYF
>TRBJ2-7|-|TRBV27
CASSFSGGTGEQYF
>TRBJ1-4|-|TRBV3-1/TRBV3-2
CANSQVVLDEKLFF
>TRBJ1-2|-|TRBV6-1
CASSEALGFGTAYGYTF
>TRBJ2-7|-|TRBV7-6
CASSPDGGSFPYEQYF
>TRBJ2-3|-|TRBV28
CASSGGTESTDTQYF
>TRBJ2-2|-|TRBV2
CASRTGIANTGELFF
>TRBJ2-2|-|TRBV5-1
CASSPTSGSTGELFF
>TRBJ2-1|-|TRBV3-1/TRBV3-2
CASSTTGGNEQFF
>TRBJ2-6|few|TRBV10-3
CAVSDRAGANVLTF
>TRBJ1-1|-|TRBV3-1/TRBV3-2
CASSSDTEAFF
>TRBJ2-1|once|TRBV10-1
CASSRAPSGGEQFF
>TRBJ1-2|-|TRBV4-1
CASSRQPRPDRAGYTF
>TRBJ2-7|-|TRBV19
CASRGGRRGEGSSYEQYF
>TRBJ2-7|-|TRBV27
CATTQLPGDPWGEQYF
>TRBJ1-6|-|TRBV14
CASSLDRFGAPLHF
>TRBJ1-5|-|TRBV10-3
CAISESTGAGQPQHF
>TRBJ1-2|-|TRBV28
CASSLDTDYGYTF
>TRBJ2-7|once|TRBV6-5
CASRRDRTYEQYF
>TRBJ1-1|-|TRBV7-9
CASRLTDSQAFF
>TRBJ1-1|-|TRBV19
CASSITGPPGTEAFF
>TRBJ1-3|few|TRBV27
CASSPRVGNTIYF